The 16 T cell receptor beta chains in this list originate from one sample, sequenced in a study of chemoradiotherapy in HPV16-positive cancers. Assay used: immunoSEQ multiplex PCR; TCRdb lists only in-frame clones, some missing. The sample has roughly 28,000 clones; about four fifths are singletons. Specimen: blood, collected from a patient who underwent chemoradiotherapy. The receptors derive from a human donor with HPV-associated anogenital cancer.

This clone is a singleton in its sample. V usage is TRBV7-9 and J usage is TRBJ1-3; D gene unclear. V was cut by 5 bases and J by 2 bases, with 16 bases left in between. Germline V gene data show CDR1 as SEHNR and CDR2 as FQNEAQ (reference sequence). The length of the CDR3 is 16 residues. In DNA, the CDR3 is TGTGCCAGCAGCCCTAACCCGACACTCACTGGAAACACCATATATTTT. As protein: CASSPNPTLTGNTIYF.

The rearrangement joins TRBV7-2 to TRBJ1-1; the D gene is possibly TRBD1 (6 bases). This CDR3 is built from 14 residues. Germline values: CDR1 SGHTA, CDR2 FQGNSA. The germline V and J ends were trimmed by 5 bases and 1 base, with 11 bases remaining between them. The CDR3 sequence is CASSPMTGNTEAFF. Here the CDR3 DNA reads TGTGCCAGCAGCCCGATGACAGGGAACACTGAAGCTTTCTTT. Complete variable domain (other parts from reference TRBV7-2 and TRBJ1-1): GAGVSQSPSNKVTEKGKDVELRCDPISGHTALYWYRQSLGQGLEFLIYFQGNSAPDKSGLPSDRFSAERTGGSVSTLTIQRTQQEDSAVYLCASSPMTGNTEAFFGQGTRLTVV.

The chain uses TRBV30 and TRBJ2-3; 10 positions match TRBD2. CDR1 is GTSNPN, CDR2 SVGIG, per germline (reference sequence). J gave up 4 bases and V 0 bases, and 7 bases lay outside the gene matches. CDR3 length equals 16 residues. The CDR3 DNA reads TGTGCCTGGAGTGTCCAGCGGGGGGGTTCGGCAGATACGCAGTATTTT. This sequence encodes CAWSVQRGGSADTQYF.

The CDR3 DNA reads TGTGCCAGCAGCCCCGGACGGGACACTGAAGCTTTCTTT. Encoded protein: CASSPGRDTEAFF. The chain recombines TRBV11-2 with TRBJ1-1; D not certain. The CDR3 is 13 amino acids. V was cut by 5 bases and J by 3 bases, with 10 bases left in between. The germline CDR1 and CDR2 sequences are SGHAT and FQNNGV.

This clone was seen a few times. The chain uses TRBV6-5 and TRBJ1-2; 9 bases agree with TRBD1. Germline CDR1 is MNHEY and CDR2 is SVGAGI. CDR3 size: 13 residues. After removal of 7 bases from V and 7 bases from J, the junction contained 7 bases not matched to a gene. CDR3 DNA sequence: TGTGCCAGCACGGGGACAGGGCTCTTTGGCTACACCTTC. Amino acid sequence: CASTGTGLFGYTF.

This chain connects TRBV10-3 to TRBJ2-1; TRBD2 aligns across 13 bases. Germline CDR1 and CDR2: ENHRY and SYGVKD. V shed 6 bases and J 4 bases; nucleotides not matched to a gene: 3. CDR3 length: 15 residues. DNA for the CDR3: TGTGCCATCAGCACGACTAGCGGGAGGTACAATGAGCAGTTCTTC. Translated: CAISTTSGRYNEQFF.

The CDR3 DNA follows: TGTGCCAGCAGAAGTAGCGGGGGAACCTACGAGCAGTACTTC. This codes for CASRSSGGTYEQYF. The chain links TRBV6-6 to TRBJ2-7; TRBD2 aligns across 9 bases. Trimming cost V 6 bases and J 2 bases; bases outside gene matches: 5. CDR1 and CDR2 (germline): MNHNY, SVGAGI (reference sequence). The CDR3 is made up of 14 amino acids.

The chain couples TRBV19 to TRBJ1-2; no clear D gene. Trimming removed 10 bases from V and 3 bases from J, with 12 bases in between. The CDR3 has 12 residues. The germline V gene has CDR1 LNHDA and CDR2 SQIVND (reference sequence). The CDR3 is CATLEDYYGYTF. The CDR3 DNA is TGTGCCACCCTGGAGGATTACTATGGCTACACCTTC.

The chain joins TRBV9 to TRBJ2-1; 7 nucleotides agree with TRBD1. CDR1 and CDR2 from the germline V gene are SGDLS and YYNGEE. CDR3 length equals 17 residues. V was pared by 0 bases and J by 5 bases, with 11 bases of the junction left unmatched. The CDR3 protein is CASSVATTGALNNEQFF. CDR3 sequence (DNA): TGTGCCAGCAGCGTAGCTACAACAGGGGCGCTAAACAATGAGCAGTTCTTC.

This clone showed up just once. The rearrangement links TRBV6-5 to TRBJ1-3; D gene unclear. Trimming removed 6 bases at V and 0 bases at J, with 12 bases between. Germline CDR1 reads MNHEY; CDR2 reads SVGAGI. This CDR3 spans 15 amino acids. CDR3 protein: CASSQGLFSGNTIYF. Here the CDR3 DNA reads TGTGCCAGCAGCCAAGGACTTTTCTCTGGAAACACCATATATTTT.

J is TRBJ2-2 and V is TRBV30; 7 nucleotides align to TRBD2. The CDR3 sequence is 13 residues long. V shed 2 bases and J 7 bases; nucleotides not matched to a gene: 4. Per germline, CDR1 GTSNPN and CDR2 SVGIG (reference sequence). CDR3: CAWSRLAGGELFF. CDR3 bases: TGTGCCTGGAGTCGACTAGCTGGCGGGGAGCTGTTTTTT.

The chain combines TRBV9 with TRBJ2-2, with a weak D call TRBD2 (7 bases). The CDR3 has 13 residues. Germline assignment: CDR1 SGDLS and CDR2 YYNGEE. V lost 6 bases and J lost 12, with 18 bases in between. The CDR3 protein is CASNLEGGQKLFF. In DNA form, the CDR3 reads TGTGCCAGCAACTTAGAGGGGGGGCAGAAGCTGTTTTTT.

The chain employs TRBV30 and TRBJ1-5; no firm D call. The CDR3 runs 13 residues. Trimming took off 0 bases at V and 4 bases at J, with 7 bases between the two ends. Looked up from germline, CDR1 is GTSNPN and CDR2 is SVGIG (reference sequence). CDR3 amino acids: CAWSVQENQPQHF. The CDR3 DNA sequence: TGTGCCTGGAGTGTCCAGGAAAATCAGCCCCAGCATTTT.

The CDR3 sequence is CASSRGPGETQYF. As DNA, the CDR3 is TGTGCCAGCAGTAGGGGACCGGGGGAGACCCAGTACTTC. This chain links TRBV14 with TRBJ2-5, with D perhaps given as TRBD1 or TRBD2 (5 bases each). Per the germline V gene, CDR1 is SGHDN and CDR2 is FVKESK. V was shortened by 6 bases and J by 5 bases, with 13 bases between the two germline ends. The length of the CDR3 is 13 residues.

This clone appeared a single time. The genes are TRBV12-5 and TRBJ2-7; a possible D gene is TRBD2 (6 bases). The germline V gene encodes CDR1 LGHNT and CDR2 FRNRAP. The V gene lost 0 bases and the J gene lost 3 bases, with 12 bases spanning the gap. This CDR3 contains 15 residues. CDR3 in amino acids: CASGLVGGIGYEQYF. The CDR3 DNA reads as TGTGCTAGTGGTTTGGTAGGCGGGATTGGCTACGAGCAGTACTTC.

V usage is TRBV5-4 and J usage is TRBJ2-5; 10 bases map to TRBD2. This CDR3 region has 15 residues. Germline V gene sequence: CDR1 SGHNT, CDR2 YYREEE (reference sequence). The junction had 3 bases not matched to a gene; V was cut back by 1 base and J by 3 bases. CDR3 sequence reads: CASSLSSGGKETQYF. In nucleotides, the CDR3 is TGTGCCAGCAGCTTGTCTAGCGGGGGAAAAGAGACCCAGTACTTC.